Described below is a single T cell receptor beta chain sequence and its context. V lost 5 bases and J 9 bases, leaving 8 bases between the germline ends. The CDR3 spans 12 residues. The germline V gene has CDR1 MDHEN and CDR2 SYDVKM. The entry originates in a study of patients and donors after allogeneic stem cell transplantation. TCRdb fed the RT-PCR reads into MiXCR, producing one record per CDR3 protein. The sample holds approximately 200,000 distinct CDR3 sequences; about 37% are singletons and the top ten take under 14%. The V gene is TRBV28, the J gene TRBJ1-6; D gene unclear. The TCR comes from a human donor who was either an allogeneic HSCT recipient or a stem cell or donor lymphocyte infusion donor (not recorded which). It is not recorded whose cells these are; they may come from a transplant donor. Sequenced input: blood, either unsorted or a sorted T cell fraction (not recorded which). In nucleotides, the CDR3 is TGTGCCAGCAGTACCAGACTTTCACCCCTCCACTTT. It is translated as CASSTRLSPLHF.